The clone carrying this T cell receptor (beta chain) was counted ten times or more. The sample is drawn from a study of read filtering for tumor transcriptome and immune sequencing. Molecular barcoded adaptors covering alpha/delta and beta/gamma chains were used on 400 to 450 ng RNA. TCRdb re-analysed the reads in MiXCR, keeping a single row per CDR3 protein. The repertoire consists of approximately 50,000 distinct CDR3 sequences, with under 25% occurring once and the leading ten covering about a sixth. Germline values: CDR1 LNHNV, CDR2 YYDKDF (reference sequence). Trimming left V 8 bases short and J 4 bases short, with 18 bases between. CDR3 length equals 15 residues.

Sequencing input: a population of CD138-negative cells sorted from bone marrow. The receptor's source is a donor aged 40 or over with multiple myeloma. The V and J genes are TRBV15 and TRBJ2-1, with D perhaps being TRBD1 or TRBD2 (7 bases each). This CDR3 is CATARGGGEYNEQFF. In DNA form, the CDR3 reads TGTGCCACCGCCCGGGGAGGGGGCGAGTACAATGAGCAGTTCTTC.